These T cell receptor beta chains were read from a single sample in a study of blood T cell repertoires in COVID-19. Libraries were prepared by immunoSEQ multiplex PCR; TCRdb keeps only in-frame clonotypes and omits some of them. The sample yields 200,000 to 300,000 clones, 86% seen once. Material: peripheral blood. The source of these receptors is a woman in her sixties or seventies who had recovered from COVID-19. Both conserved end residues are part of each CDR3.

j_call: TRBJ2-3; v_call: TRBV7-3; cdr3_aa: CASSSLGGGVRTDTQYF
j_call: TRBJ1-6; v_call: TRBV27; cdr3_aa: CASSSDLGLSYNSPLHF
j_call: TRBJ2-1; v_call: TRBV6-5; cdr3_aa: CASSSLSSYNEQFF
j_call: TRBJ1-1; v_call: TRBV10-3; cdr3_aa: CAINSDRGTEAFF
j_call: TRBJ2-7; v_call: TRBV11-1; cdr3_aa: CASSLLDRGPYEQYF
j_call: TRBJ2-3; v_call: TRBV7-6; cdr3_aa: CASSRGAGVNTDTQYF
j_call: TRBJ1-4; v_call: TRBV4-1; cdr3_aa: CASSPQGGNEKLFF
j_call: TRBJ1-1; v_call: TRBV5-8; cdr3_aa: CASSLDRANTEAFF
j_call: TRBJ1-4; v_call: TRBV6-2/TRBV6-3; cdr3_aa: CASSHGGWEKLFF
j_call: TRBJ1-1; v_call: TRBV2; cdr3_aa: CASSEAYRPHRPCAFF
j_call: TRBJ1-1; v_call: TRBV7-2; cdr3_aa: CASSLSGDTEAFF
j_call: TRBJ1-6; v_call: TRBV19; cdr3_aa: CASSIEGVRNSPLHF
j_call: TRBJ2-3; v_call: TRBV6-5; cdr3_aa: CASSYSSTGGTDTQYF
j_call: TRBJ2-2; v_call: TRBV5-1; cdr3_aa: CASGGQGLIGELFF
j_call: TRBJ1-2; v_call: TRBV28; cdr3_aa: CASREPRGASNYGYTF
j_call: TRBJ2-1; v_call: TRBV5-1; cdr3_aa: CASSLTSGFYNEQFF
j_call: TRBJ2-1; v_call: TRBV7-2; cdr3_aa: CASSLEASGGVFFNEQFF
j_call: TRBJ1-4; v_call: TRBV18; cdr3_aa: CASSPYRDPREKLFF
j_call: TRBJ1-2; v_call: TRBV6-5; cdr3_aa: CASSYRGFSYGYTF
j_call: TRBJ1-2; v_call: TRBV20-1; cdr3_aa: CSASRGEGYTF
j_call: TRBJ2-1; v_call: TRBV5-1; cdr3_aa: CASSSQTGSYNEQFF
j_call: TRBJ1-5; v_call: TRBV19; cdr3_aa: CASSIVGGQPQHF
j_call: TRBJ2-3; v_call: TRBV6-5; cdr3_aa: CASSYEDPFGRGTQYF
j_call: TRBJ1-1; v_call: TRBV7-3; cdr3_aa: CASSEQQDTEAFF
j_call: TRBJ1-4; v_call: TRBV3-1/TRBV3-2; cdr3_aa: CASSQAPEKLFF
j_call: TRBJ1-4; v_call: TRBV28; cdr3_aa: CAIPAAEGATNEKLFF
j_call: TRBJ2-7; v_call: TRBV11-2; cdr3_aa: CASSLTQGQNYEQYF
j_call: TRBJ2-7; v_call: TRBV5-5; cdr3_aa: CASSLGTGEYF
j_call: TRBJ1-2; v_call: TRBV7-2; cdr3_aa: CASSSGQGAYGYTF
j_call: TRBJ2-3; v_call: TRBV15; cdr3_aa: CATSDSGGGTDTQYF
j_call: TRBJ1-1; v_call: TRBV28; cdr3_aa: CASSRGLFTTEAFF
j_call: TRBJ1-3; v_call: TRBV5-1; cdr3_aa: CASSFGTGFGNTIYF
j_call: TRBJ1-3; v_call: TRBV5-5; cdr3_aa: CASSSYDRDSGNTIYF
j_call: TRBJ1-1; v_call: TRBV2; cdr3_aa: CASSEFRGYTEAFF
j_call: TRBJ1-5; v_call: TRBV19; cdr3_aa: CASSISSYSNQPQHF
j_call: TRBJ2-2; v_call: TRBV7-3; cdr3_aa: CASSFGGPNTGELFF
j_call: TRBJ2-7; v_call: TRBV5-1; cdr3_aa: CASSLGQGSNEQYF
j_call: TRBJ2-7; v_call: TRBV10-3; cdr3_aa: CAISGQGQKTSNEQYF
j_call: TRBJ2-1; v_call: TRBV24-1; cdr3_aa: CATSRALAGHREQFF
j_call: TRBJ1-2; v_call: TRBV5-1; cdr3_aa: CASSLAGEANYGYTF
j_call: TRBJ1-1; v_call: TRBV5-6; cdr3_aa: CASSSTGEAFF
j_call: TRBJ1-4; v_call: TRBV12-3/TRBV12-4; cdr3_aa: CASSWGDGEKLFF
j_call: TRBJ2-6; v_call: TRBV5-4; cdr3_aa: CASSLADSSGANVLTF
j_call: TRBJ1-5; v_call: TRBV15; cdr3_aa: CATSRDRASGTHSNQPQHF
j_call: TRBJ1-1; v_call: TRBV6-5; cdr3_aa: CASSPHGPRSTEAFF
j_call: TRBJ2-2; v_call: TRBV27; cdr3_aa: CASSSLATGELFF
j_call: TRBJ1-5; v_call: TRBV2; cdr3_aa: CASSEQGHDQPQHF
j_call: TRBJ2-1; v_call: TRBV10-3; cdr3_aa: CAIKGERGVNEQFF
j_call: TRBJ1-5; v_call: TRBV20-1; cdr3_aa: CSASGDNNQPQHF
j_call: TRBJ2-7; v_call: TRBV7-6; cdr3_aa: CASSLMSGGLNEQYF
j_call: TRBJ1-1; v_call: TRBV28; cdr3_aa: CASSFLGGQENTEAFF
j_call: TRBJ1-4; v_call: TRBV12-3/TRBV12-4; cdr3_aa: CASSFWGGEKLFF
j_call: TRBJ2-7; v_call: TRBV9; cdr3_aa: CASSVLAGGDDEQYF
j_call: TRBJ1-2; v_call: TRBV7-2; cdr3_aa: CASSHPRSLYGYTF
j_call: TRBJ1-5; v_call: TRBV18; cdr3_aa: CASSLTGEPQHF
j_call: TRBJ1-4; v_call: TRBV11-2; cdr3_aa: CASSLSHQGNEKLFF